The following is a T cell receptor beta chain sequence with its context. Source study methods: Estimates of nucleated cell counts were drawn from the amplification of reference gene primers. Libraries were prepared by immunoSEQ multiplex PCR; TCRdb keeps only in-frame clonotypes and omits some of them. The DNA was the basis for D and trimming; V, J and clone size are from that table. This sample has under 200,000 clones, with around four fifths found just once. This specimen comes from a study of blood T cell repertoires in COVID-19. Background on the study: Whether acute or convalescent, the COVID-19 samples came from the United States, Italy and Spain. The analysed material was cDNA or gDNA that came from T cells, B-cell-depleted T cells, or PBMCs.

Trimming stripped 3 bases from V and 0 bases from J, with 12 bases between. The CDR3 is 15 residues long. The germline gives CDR1 SQVTM, CDR2 ANQGSEA. Living in 20 to 30 US areas, the participants were between roughly 18 and 89 years of age. The sample taken for sequencing was PBMCs or T cells enriched from blood (not recorded which). The receptor was derived from a woman aged 45-65 years in a cohort exposed to, infected with or recovered from COVID-19 (not recorded which). The chain is built from TRBV29-1 and TRBJ2-1; tentative D call: TRBD2 (6 bases). The CDR3 DNA reads as TGCAGCGTTGAGGAGCAGGGACTCTCCTACAATGAGCAGTTCTTC. It is translated as CSVEEQGLSYNEQFF.